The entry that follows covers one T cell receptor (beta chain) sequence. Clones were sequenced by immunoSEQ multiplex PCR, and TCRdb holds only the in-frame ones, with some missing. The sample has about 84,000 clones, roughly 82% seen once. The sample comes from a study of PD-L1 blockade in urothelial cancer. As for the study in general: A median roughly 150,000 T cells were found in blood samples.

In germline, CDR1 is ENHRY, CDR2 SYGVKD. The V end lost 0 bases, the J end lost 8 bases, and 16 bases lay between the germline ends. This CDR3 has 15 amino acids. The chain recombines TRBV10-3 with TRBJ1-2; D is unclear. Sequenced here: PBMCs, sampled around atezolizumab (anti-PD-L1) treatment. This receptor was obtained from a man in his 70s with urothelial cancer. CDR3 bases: TGTGCCATCAGTGAGTCAGGAGGGAGCGCGGGCGGCTACACCTTC. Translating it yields CAISESGGSAGGYTF.